The rows below give T cell receptor beta chains drawn from one sample of a study of PD-L1 blockade in urothelial cancer. Produced via immunoSEQ multiplex PCR; TCRdb's table is partial and in-frame only. The table lists around 82,000 clones, about four fifths of them singletons. Specimen: PBMCs, collected around atezolizumab (anti-PD-L1) treatment. These receptors came from a man in his 60s with urothelial cancer. Both conserved end residues are part of each CDR3. D genes are given only for firm matches.

V: TRBV7-2; D: TRBD1; J: TRBJ1-1; CDR3: CASSLGGQGLVTEAFF; DNA: TGTGCCAGCAGCTTAGGGGGACAGGGGTTAGTTACTGAAGCTTTCTTT
V: TRBV7-2; D: TRBD1; J: TRBJ1-2; CDR3: CASSLGRTGGDGYTF; DNA: TGTGCCAGCAGCTTAGGCCGGACAGGGGGTGATGGCTACACCTTC
V: TRBV9; D: TRBD2; J: TRBJ2-3; CDR3: CASSVGEGLAGDTQYF; DNA: TGTGCCAGCAGCGTAGGTGAGGGACTAGCGGGGGACACGCAGTATTTT
V: TRBV7-6; D: TRBD1; J: TRBJ1-6; CDR3: CASSPTGDSSSPLHF; DNA: TGTGCCAGCAGCCCGACAGGGGATAGTAGTTCACCCCTCCACTTT
V: TRBV7-2; D: NA; J: TRBJ2-3; CDR3: CASSDPRGGDTQYF; DNA: TGTGCCAGCAGCGACCCGCGCGGCGGAGATACGCAGTATTTT
V: TRBV15; D: TRBD1; J: TRBJ2-3; CDR3: CATSRVRGLGTDTQYF; DNA: TGTGCCACCAGCAGAGTCAGGGGGCTCGGCACAGATACGCAGTATTTT
V: TRBV27; D: NA; J: TRBJ2-3; CDR3: CASSRGFGRDTQYF; DNA: TGTGCCAGCAGCCGGGGGTTTGGTAGAGATACGCAGTATTTT
V: TRBV5-1; D: NA; J: TRBJ2-3; CDR3: CASSLGQGWTDTQYF; DNA: TGCGCCAGCAGCTTGGGCCAGGGATGGACAGATACGCAGTATTTT
V: TRBV27; D: NA; J: TRBJ2-1; CDR3: CASSFAGRYNEQFF; DNA: TGTGCCAGCAGTTTTGCGGGGCGCTACAATGAGCAGTTCTTC
V: TRBV7-8; D: NA; J: TRBJ2-7; CDR3: CASSVDRTSYEQYF; DNA: TGTGCCAGCAGCGTTGACAGGACCTCCTACGAGCAGTACTTC
V: TRBV6-1; D: NA; J: TRBJ2-7; CDR3: CASSEARVVEQYF; DNA: TGTGCCAGCAGTGAAGCGAGGGTTGTTGAGCAGTACTTC
V: TRBV29-1; D: NA; J: TRBJ1-1; CDR3: CSALGSGRGAFF; DNA: TGCAGCGCCCTGGGGTCCGGTAGGGGAGCTTTCTTT
V: TRBV30; D: TRBD2; J: TRBJ2-5; CDR3: CAWRKRGGETQYF; DNA: TGTGCCTGGAGAAAGCGGGGGGGTGAGACCCAGTACTTC
V: TRBV28; D: TRBD1; J: TRBJ1-2; CDR3: CASSKRDSYGYTF; DNA: TGTGCCAGCAGTAAACGGGACAGCTATGGCTACACCTTC